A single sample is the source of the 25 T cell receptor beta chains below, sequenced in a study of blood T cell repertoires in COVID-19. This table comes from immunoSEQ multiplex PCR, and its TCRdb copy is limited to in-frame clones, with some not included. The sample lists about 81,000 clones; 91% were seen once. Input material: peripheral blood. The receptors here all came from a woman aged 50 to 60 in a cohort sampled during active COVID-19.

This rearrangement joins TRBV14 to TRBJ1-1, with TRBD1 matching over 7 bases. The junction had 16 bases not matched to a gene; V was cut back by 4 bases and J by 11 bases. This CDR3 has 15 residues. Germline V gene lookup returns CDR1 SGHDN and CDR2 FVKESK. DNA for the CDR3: TGTGCCAGCAGCCCCCGGGACAGTCGATCGGAAAAGGCTTTCTTT. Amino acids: CASSPRDSRSEKAFF.

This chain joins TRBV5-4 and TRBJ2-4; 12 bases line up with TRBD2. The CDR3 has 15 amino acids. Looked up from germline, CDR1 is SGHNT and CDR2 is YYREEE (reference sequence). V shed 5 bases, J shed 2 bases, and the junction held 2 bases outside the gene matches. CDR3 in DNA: TGTGCCAGCAGTCTAGCGGGGGGGCCCAAAAACATTCAGTACTTC. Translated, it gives CASSLAGGPKNIQYF.

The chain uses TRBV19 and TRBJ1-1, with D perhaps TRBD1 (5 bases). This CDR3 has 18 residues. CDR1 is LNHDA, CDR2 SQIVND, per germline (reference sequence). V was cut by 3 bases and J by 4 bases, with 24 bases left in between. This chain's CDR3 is CASSIPRQPRAKSTEAFF. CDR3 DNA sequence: TGTGCCAGTAGTATCCCCCGACAGCCACGAGCTAAGTCCACTGAAGCTTTCTTT.

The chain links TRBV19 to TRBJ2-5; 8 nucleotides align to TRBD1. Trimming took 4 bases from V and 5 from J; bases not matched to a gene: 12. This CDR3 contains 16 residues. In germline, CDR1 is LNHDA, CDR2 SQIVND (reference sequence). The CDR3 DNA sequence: TGTGCCAGTAGTACCGGGACAGGTCGGTTAGGCGAGACCCAGTACTTC. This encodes CASSTGTGRLGETQYF.

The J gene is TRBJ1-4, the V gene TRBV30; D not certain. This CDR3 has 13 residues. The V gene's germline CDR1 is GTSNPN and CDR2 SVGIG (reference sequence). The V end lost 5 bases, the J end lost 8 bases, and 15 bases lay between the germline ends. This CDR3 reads CAWRVGRGEKLFF. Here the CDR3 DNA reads TGTGCCTGGCGCGTGGGGAGAGGGGAAAAACTGTTTTTT.

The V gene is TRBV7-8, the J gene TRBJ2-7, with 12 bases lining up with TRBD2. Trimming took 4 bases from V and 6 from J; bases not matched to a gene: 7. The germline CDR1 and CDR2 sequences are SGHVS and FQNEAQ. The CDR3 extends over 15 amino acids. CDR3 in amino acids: CASSSSRGLAGEQYF. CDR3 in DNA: TGTGCCAGCAGCTCTAGTCGGGGACTAGCGGGCGAGCAGTACTTC.

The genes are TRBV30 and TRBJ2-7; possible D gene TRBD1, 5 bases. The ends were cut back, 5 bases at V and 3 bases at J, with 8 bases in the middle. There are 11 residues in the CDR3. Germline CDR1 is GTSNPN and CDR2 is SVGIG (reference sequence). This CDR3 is CAWGDSYEQYF. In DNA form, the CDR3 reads TGTGCCTGGGGTGACAGCTACGAGCAGTACTTC.

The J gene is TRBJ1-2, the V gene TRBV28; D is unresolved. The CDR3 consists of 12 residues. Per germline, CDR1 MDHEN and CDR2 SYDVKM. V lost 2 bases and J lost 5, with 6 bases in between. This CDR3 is CASSLGPYGYTF. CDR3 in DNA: TGTGCCAGCAGTTTAGGGCCTTATGGCTACACCTTC.

As DNA, the CDR3 is TGCGCCAGCAGCTTGGTTCCCGGGGGGAACAATGAGCAGTTCTTC. Translating gives CASSLVPGGNNEQFF. This chain uses TRBV5-1 with TRBJ2-1, with 7 bases fitting TRBD2. CDR3 length: 15 residues. CDR1 is SGHRS, CDR2 YFSETQ, per germline. V lost 0 bases and J lost 5; bases outside the gene matches: 5. The variable domain in full, completed from reference TRBV5-1 and TRBJ2-1, reads KAGVTQTPRYLIKTRGQQVTLSCSPISGHRSVSWYQQTPGQGLQFLFEYFSETQRNKGNFPGRFSGRQFSNSRSEMNVSTLELGDSALYLCASSLVPGGNNEQFFGPGTRLTVL.

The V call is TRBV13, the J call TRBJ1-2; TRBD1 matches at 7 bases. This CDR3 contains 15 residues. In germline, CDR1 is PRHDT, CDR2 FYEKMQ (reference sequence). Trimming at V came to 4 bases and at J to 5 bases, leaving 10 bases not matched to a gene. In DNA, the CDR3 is TGTGCCAGCAGCTCCTCGGACAGGTGGGGGTATGGCTACACCTTC. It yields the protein CASSSSDRWGYGYTF.

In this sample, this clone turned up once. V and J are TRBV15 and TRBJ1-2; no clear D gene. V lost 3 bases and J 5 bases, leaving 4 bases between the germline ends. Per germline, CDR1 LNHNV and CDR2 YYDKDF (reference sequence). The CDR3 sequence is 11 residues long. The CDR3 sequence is CATSSNYGYTF. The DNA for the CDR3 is TGTGCCACCAGCAGTAATTATGGCTACACCTTC.

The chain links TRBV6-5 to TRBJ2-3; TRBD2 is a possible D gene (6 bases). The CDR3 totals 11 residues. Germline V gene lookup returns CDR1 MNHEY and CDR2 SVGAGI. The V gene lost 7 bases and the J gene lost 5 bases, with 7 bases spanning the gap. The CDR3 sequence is CASMGGDTQYF. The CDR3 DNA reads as TGTGCCAGCATGGGAGGAGATACGCAGTATTTT.

This CDR3 reads CASSPRTGGEETQYF. The CDR3 DNA is TGTGCCAGCTCACCACGGACAGGGGGTGAAGAGACCCAGTACTTC. The rearrangement uses TRBV18 and TRBJ2-5; 10 positions agree with TRBD1. Germline V gene data show CDR1 as KGHSH and CDR2 as LQKENI. Trimming cost V 1 base and J 3 bases; bases outside gene matches: 2. The CDR3 has 15 residues.

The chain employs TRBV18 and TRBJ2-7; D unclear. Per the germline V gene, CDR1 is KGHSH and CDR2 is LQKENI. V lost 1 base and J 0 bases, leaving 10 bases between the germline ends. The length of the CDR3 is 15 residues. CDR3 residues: CASSPLGDNSYEQYF. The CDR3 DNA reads TGTGCCAGCTCACCACTGGGTGACAACTCCTACGAGCAGTACTTC. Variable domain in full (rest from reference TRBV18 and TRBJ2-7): NAGVMQNPRHLVRRRGQEARLRCSPMKGHSHVYWYRQLPEEGLKFMVYLQKENIIDESGMPKERFSAEFPKEGPSILRIQQVVRGDSAAYFCASSPLGDNSYEQYFGPGTRLTVT.

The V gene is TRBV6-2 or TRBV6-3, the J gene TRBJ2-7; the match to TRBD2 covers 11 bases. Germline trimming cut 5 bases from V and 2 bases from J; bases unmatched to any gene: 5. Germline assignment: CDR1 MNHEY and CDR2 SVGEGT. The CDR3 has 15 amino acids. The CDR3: CASSPRLAGTYEQYF. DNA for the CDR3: TGTGCCAGCAGTCCGAGACTAGCGGGAACCTACGAGCAGTACTTC.

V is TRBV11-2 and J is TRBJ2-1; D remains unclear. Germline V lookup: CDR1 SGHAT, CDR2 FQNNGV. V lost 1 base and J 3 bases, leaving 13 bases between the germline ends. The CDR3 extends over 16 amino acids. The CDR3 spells CASSLVARSNYNEQFF. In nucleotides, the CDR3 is TGTGCCAGCAGCTTAGTGGCTAGATCTAACTACAATGAGCAGTTCTTC.

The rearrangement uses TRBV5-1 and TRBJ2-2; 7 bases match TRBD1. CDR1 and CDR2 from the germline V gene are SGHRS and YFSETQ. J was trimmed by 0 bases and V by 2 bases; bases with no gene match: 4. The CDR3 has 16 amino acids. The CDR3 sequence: CASSLTGVANTGELFF. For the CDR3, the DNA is TGCGCCAGCAGCTTAACAGGGGTTGCGAACACCGGGGAGCTGTTTTTT.

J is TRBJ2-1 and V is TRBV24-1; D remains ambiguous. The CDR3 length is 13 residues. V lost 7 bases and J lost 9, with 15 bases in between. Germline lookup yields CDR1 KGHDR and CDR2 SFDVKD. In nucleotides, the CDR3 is TGTGCCACCAGCGCTTTGTTATCCGGTGAGCAGTTCTTC. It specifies CATSALLSGEQFF.

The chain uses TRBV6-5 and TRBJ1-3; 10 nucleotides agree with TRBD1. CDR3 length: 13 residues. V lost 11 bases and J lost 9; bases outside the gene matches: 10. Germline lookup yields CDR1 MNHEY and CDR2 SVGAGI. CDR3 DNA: TGTGCCGGCCGGGGGACAGGGGCGAGCACCATATATTTT. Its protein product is CAGRGTGASTIYF.

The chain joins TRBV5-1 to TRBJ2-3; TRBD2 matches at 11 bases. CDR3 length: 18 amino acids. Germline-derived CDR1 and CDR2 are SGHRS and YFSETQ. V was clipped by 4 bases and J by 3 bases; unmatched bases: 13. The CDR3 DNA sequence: TGCGCCAGCAGCCTCGGGACTAGCGGCGCCTTCCAGACAGATACGCAGTATTTT. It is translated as CASSLGTSGAFQTDTQYF.

Here the CDR3 DNA reads TGCGCCAGCAGCACCGGACAGGGATGGAGCTCCTACAATGAGCAGTTCTTC. The encoded protein is CASSTGQGWSSYNEQFF. The gene calls are TRBV5-1 and TRBJ2-1, with TRBD1 matching 8 bases. This CDR3 region has 17 residues. Germline CDR1 and CDR2: SGHRS and YFSETQ. Trimming at V came to 4 bases and at J to 0 bases, leaving 9 bases not matched to a gene.

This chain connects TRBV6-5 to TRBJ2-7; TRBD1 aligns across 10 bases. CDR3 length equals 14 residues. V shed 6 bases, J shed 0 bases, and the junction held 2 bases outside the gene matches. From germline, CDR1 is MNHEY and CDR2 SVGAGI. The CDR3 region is CASRGTGASYEQYF. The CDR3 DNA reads TGTGCCAGCAGAGGGACAGGGGCCTCCTACGAGCAGTACTTC.

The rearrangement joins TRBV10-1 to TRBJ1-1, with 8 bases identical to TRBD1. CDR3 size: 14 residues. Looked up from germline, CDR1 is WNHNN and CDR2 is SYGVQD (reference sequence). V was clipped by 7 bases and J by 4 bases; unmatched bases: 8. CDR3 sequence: CASNSDRAATEAFF. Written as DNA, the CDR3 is TGCGCCAGCAACTCGGACAGGGCGGCCACTGAAGCTTTCTTT.

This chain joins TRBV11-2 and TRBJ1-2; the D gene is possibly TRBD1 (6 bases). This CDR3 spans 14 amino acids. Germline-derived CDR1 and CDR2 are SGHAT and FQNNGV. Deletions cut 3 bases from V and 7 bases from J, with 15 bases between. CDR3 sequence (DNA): TGTGCCAGCAGCTTGTCCAGGGGTGGTGGTGGCTACACCTTC. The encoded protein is CASSLSRGGGGYTF.

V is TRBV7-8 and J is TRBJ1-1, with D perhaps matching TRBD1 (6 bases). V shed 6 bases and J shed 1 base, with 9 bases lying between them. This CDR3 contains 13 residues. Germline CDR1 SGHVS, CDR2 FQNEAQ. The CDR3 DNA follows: TGTGCCAGCAGAGAGGACAGGAACACTGAAGCTTTCTTT. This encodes CASREDRNTEAFF.